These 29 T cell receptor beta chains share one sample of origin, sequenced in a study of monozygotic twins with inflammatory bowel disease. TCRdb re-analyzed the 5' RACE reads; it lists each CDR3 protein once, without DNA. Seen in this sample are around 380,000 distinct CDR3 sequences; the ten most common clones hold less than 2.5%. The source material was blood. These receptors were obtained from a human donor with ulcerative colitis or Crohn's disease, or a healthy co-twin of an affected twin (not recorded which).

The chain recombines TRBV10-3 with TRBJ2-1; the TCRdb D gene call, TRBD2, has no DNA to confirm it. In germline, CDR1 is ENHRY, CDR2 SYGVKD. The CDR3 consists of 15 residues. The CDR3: CAIREGREGLDEQFF.

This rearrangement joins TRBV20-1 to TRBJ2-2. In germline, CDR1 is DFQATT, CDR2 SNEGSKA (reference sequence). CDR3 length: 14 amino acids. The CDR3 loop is CSARASINTGELFF.

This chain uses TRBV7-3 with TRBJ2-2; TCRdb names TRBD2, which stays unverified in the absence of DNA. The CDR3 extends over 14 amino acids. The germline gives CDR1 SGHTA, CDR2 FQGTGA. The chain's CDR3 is CASSPSSGTGELFF.

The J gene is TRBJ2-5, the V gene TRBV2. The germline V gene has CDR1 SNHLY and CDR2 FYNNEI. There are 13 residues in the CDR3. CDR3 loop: CASKIDIAVTQYF.

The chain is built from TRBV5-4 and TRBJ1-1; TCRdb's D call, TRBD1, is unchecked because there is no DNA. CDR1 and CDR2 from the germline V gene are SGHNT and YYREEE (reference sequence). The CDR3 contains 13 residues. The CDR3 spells CASSLTGGTEAFF.

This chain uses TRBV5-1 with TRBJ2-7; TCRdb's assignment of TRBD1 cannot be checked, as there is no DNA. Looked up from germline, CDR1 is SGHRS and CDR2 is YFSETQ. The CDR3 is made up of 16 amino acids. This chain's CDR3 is CASSLTPGTDSYEQYF.

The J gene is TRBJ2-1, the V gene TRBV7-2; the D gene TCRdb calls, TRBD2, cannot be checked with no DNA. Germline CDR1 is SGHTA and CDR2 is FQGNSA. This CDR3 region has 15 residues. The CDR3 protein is CASSSSTSLGKEQFF.

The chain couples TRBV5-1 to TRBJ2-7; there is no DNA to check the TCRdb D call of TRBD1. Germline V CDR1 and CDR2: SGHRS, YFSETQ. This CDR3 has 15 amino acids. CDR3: CASSLGGTGIREQYF. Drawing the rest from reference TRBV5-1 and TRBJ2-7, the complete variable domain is KAGVTQTPRYLIKTRGQQVTLSCSPISGHRSVSWYQQTPGQGLQFLFEYFSETQRNKGNFPGRFSGRQFSNSRSEMNVSTLELGDSALYLCASSLGGTGIREQYFGPGTRLTVT.

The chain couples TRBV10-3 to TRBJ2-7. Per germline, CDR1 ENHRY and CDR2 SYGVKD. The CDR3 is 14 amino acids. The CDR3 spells CAIGDGNDPYDQYF.

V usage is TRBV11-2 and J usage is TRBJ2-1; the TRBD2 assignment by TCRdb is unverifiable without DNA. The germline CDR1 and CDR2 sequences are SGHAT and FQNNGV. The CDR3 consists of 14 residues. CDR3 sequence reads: CASSSQRVYNEQFF. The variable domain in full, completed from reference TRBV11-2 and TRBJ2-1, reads EAGVAQSPRYKIIEKRQSVAFWCNPISGHATLYWYQQILGQGPKLLIQFQNNGVVDDSQLPKDRFSAERLKGVDSTLKIQPAKLEDSAVYLCASSSQRVYNEQFFGPGTRLTVL.

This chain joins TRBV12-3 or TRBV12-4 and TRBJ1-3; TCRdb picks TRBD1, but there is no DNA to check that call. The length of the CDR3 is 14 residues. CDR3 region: CASSPDNSGNTIYF.

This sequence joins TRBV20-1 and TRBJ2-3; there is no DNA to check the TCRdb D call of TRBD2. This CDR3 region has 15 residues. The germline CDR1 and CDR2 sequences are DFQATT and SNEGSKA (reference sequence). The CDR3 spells CRHIERGGRVDTQYF.

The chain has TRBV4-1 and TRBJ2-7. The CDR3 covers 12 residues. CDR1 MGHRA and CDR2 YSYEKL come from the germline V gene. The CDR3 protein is CASSQGPYEQYF.

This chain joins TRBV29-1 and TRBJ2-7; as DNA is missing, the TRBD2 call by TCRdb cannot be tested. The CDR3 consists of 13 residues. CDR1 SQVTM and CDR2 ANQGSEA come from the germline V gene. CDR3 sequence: CSVKTSGSYEQYF.

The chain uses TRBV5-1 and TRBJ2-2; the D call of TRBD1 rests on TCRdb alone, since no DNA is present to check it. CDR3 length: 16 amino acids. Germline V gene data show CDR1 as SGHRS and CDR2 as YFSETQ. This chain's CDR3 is CASSFAGGVDTGELFF.

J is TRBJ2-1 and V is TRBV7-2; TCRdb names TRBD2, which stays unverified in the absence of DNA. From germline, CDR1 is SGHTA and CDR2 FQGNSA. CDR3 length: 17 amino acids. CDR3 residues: CASSIIREGSYYNEQFF.

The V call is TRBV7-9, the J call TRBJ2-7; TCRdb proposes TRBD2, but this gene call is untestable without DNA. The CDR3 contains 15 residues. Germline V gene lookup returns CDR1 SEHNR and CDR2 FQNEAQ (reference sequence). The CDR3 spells CASSQTSSGSDEQYF.

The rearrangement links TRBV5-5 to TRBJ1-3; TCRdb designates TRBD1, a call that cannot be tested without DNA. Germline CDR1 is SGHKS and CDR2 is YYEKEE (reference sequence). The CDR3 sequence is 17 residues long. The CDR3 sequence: CASSLETGGFSGNTIYF.

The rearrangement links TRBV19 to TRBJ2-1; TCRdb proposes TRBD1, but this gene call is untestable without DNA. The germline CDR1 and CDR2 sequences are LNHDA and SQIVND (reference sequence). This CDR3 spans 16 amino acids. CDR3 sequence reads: CASCTRTGGYYTEHFF. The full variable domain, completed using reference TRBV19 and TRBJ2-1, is DGGITQSPKYLFRKEGQNVTLSCEQNLNHDAMYWYRQDPGQGLRLIYYSQIVNDFQKGDIAEGYSVSREKKESFPLTVTSAQKNPTAFYLCASCTRTGGYYTEHFFGPGTRLTVL.

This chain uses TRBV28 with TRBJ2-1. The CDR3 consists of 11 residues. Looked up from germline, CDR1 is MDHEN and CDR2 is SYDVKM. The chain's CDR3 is CASSWKLEQFF.

The CDR3 reads CASSGREPLYGYTF. The chain carries TRBV2 and TRBJ1-2; TCRdb names TRBD1, which stays unverified in the absence of DNA. The CDR3 is 14 amino acids. Germline CDR1 and CDR2: SNHLY and FYNNEI.

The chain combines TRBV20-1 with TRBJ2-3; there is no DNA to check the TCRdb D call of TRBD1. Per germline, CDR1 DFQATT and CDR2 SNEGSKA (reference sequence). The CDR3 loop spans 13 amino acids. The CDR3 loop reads CSAPDRPTDTQYF.

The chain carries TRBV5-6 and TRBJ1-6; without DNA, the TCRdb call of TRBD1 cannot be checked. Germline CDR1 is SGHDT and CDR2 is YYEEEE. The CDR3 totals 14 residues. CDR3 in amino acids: CASSLVQGYSPLHF.

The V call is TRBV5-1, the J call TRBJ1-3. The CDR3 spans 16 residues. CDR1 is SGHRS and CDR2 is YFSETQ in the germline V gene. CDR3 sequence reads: CASSPSGGGSGNTIYF. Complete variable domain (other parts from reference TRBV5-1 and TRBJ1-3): KAGVTQTPRYLIKTRGQQVTLSCSPISGHRSVSWYQQTPGQGLQFLFEYFSETQRNKGNFPGRFSGRQFSNSRSEMNVSTLELGDSALYLCASSPSGGGSGNTIYFGEGSWLTVV.

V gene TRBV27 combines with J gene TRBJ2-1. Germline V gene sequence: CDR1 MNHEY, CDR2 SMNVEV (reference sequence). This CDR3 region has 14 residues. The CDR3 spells CASGLAGIYNEQFF.

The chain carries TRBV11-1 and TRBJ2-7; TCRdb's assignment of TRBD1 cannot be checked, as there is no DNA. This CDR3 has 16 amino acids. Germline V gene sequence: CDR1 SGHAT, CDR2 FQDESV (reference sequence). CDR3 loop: CASSEAGVLFSCEQYF.

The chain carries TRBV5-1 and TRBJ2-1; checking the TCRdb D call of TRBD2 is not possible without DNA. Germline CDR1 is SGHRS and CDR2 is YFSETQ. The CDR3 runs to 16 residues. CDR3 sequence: CASSRTSGGEHNEQFF.

This chain's CDR3 is CASSMQGNTGELFF. This chain uses TRBV19 with TRBJ2-2; TCRdb designates TRBD1, a call that cannot be tested without DNA. The CDR3 spans 14 residues. The germline gives CDR1 LNHDA, CDR2 SQIVND (reference sequence).

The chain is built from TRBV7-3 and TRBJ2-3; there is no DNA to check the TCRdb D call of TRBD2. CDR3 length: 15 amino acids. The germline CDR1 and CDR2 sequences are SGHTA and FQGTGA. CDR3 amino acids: CASSLIGRATDTQYF.